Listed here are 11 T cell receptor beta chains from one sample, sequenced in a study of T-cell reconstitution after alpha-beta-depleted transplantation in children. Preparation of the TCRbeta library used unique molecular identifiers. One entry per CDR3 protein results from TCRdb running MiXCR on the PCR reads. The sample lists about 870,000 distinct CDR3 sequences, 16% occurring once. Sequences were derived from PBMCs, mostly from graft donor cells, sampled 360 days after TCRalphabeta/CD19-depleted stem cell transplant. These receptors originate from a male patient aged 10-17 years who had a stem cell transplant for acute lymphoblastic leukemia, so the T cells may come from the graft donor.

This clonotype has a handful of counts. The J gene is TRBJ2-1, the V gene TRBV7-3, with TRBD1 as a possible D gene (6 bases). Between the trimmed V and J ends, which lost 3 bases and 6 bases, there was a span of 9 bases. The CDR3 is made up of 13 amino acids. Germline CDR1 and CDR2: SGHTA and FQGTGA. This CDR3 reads CASSFGQINEQFF. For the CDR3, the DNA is TGTGCCAGCAGCTTTGGACAGATCAATGAGCAGTTCTTC.

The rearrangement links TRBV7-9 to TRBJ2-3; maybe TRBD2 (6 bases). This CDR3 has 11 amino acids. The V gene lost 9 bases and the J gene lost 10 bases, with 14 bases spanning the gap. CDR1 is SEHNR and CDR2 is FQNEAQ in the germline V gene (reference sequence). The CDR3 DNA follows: TGTGCCAGTGTAGTATCGGGAGCGCAGTATTTT. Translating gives CASVVSGAQYF.

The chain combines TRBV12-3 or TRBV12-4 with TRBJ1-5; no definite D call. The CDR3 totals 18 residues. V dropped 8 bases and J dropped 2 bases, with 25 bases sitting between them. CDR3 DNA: TGTGCCAGCCGAACAATTACTGAGGGCTGGAGGGGCAATCAGCCCCAGCATTTT. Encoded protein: CASRTITEGWRGNQPQHF.

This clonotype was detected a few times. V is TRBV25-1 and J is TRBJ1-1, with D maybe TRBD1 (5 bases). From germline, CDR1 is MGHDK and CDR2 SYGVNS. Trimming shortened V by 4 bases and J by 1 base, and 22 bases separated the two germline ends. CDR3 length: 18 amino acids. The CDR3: CASSVSFLGRAANTEAFF. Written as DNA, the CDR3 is TGTGCCAGCAGTGTATCCTTTCTGGGCAGGGCTGCGAACACTGAAGCTTTCTTT.

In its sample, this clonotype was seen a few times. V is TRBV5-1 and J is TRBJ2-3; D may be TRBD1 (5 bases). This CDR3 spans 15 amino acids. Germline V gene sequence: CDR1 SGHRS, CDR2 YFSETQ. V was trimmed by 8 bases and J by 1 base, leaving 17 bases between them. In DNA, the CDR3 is TGCGCCAGAAGAAACAGGTTCCCTCGCACAGATACGCAGTATTTT. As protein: CARRNRFPRTDTQYF. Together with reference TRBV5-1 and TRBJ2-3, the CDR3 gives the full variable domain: KAGVTQTPRYLIKTRGQQVTLSCSPISGHRSVSWYQQTPGQGLQFLFEYFSETQRNKGNFPGRFSGRQFSNSRSEMNVSTLELGDSALYLCARRNRFPRTDTQYFGPGTRLTVL.

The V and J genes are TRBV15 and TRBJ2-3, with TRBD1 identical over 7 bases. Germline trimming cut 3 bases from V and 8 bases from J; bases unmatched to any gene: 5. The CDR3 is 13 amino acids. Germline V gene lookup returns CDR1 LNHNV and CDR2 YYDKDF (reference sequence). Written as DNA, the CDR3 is TGTGCCACCAGCAGGAACAGGGGAGCTACGCAGTATTTT. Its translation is CATSRNRGATQYF.

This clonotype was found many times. Written as DNA, the CDR3 is TGTGCCAGCAGCTCACTAGCGGGAGGAAACATTCAGTACTTC. This gives the protein CASSSLAGGNIQYF. V gene TRBV6-1 combines with J gene TRBJ2-4, with 12 bases that match TRBD2. With 6 bases clipped from V and 6 bases from J, the junction kept 3 bases outside the gene matches. The CDR3 loop spans 14 amino acids. Germline CDR1 reads MNHNS; CDR2 reads SASEGT.

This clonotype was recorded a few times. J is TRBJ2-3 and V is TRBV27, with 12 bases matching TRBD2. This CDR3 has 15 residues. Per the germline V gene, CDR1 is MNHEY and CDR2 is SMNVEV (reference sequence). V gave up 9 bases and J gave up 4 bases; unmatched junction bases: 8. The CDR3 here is CASLLAGGSPDTQYF. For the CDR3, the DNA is TGTGCCAGTCTACTAGCGGGAGGTAGCCCAGATACGCAGTATTTT.

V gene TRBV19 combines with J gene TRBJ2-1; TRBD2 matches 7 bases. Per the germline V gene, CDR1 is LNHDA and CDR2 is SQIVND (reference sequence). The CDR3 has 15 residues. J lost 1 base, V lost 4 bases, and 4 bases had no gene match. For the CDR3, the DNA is TGTGCCAGTAGTAAAGCGGGGCGGTCCTACAATGAGCAGTTCTTC. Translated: CASSKAGRSYNEQFF. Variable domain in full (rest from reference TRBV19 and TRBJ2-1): DGGITQSPKYLFRKEGQNVTLSCEQNLNHDAMYWYRQDPGQGLRLIYYSQIVNDFQKGDIAEGYSVSREKKESFPLTVTSAQKNPTAFYLCASSKAGRSYNEQFFGPGTRLTVL.

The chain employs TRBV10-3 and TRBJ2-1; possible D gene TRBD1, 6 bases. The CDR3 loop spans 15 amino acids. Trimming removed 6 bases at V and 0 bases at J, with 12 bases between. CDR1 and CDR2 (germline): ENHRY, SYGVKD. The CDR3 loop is CAIREDSSSYNEQFF. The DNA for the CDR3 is TGTGCCATCAGGGAGGACAGTAGCTCCTACAATGAGCAGTTCTTC.

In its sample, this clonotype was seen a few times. The DNA for the CDR3 is TGTGCCAGCAGCAAGGGGGGGTTCCAAGAGACCCAGTACTTC. This encodes CASSKGGFQETQYF. This chain joins TRBV27 and TRBJ2-5; maybe TRBD2 (7 bases). Trimming left V 6 bases short and J 1 base short, with 12 bases between. There are 14 residues in the CDR3. Germline CDR1 reads MNHEY; CDR2 reads SMNVEV (reference sequence).